This T cell receptor (beta chain) came from a study of blood T cells in healthy people across ages. General study results and limits: Long-lived donors carried more naive CD4+ cells and greater diversity than aged donors.

Regarding this clonotype: Its cognate antigen is unknown.

Trimming removed 5 bases from V and 9 bases from J; junction bases left unmatched: 8. Germline V CDR1 and CDR2: LGHDT, YNNKEL (reference sequence). CDR3 length: 15 amino acids. A second PCR, run for about 7 to 11 cycles, used a sample-barcoded 5' primer plus a J-beta primer mix. Each cDNA molecule received a tag from a template-switch adaptor that had 12 random nucleotides. TCRdb reanalysed the 5' RACE reads using MiXCR and keeps one entry per CDR3 protein. Of hundreds of thousands of distinct CDR3 sequences detected, around a quarter appear once; the ten largest clones hold 8% to 10%. The same sample was also studied in work on T cells of mothers and their children. Per that paper: Sequencing returned over 10 million TCR beta CDR3 reads per mother and around 3 million per child.

This TCR was recovered from a boy between 10 and 17 years old in good health. Sequenced material: blood. The chain links TRBV3-1 to TRBJ2-1, with 12 bases that match TRBD2. The CDR3 DNA reads TGTGCCAGCAGCTCGACTAGCGGGGGAACGGGTGAGCAGTTCTTC. This encodes CASSSTSGGTGEQFF.